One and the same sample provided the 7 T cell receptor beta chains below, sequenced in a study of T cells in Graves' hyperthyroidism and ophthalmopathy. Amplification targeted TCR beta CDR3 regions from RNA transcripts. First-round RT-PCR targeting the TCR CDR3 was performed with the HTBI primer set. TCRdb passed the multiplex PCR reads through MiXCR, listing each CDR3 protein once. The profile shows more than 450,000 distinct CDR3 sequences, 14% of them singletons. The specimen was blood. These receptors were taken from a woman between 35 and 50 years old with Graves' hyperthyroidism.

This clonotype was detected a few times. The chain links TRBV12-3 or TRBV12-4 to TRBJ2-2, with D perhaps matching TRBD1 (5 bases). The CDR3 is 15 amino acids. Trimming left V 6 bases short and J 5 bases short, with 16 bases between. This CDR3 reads CASRTDRIGTGELFF. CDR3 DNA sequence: TGTGCCAGCAGAACCGACAGAATTGGGACCGGGGAGCTGTTTTTT.

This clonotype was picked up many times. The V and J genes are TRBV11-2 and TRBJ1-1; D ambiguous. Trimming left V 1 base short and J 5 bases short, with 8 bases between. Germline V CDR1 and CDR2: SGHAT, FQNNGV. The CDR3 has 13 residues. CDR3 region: CASSLALRTEAFF. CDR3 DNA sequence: TGTGCCAGCAGCTTAGCGTTGAGGACTGAAGCTTTCTTT.

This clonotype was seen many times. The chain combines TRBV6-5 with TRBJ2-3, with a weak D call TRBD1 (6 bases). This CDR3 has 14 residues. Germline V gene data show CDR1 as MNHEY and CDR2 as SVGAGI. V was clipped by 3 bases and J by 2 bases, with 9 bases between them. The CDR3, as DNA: TGTGCCAGCAGTTATCGACAGGACACAGATACGCAGTATTTT. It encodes CASSYRQDTDTQYF.

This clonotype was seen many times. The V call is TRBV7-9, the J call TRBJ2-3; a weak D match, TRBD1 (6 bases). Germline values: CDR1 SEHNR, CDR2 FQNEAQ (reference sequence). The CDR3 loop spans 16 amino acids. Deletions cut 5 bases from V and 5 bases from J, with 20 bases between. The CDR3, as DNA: TGTGCCAGCAGCGTCCTAACAGGGATAGGAGGAGATACGCAGTATTTT. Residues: CASSVLTGIGGDTQYF. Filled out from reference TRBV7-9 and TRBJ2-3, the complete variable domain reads DTGVSQNPRHKITKRGQNVTFRCDPISEHNRLYWYRQTLGQGPEFLTYFQNEAQLEKSRLLSDRFSAERPKGSFSTLEIQRTEQGDSAMYLCASSVLTGIGGDTQYFGPGTRLTVL.

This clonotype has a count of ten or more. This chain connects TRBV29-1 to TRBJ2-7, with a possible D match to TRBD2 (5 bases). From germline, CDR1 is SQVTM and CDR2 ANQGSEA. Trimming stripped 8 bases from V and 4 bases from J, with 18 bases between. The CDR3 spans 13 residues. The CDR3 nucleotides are TGCAGCATCTTGGGAGCTTCCAGATACGAGCAGTACTTC. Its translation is CSILGASRYEQYF.

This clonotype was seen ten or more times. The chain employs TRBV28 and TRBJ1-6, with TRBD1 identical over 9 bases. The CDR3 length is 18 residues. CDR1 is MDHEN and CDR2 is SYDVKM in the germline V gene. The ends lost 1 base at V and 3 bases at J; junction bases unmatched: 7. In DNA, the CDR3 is TGTGCCAGCAGTTTATTCGGGGACAGGGCCGACTATAATTCACCCCTCCACTTT. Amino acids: CASSLFGDRADYNSPLHF.

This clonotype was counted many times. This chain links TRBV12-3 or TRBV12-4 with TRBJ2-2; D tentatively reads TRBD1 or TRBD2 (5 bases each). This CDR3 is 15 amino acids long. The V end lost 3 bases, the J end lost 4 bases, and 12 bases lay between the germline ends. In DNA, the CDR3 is TGTGCCAGCAGTTTCTGGGGGAGCGGCACCGGGGAGCTGTTTTTT. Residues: CASSFWGSGTGELFF.